This T cell receptor beta chain emerged from a study of blood T cells in healthy people across ages (dated by TCRdb to 2014 to 2015). Study-wide context: In model experiments, template switching captured roughly one uniquely barcoded TCR beta cDNA molecule for every two T cells. To track age-related changes in TCR beta repertoire diversity, the study relied on deep sequencing normalized with unique cDNA molecular identifiers. The donors were split into four age groups: young (average 16 years), middle-aged (over 35), aged (62) and long-lived (over 75). To avoid experimental bias, donors of different ages were randomly spread across the sequencing lanes. Using the same blood draw, the study looked at two additional independent replicas of 1 million unique cDNA reads for two donors, one aged 18 to 30 and the other aged 80 or older.

The donors were some 39 Caucasian individuals from Russia, aged roughly 6 to 100 years, who were systemically healthy. Each donor gave ten milliliters of peripheral blood, collected into EDTA-treated Vacutainer tubes. Ficoll-Paque density-gradient centrifugation was used to isolate PBMCs, with at least 6 million per sample. Trizol reagent was used to extract total RNA from PBMCs, with at least 6 micrograms per sample. The percentages of naive CD45RAhigh/CD27high T cells were determined by flow cytometry on a PBMC aliquot from every donor. Of note for this clonotype: The antigen this receptor binds is unknown. No base qualities exist here, and no much larger clone lies one base off it.

Study-wide conclusions, independent of this receptor: Compared with the aged group, the long-lived group had more naive CD4+ T cells, fewer expanded clones and increased TCR diversity, suggesting age selection. Because donor CMV infection status was unknown, age-related changes in expanded clonotypes were potentially confounded. Estimates of total diversity based on one million sequenced T cells were regarded as lower bounds and as underestimates. Conclusive comparison of naive and antigen-experienced compartments was prevented by the profiling of bulk unsorted PBMCs. Observed TCR beta diversity per million T cells fell roughly linearly with age, and a significant reduction was already apparent by age roughly 40. A strong correlation was found between observed TCR beta diversity and the percentage of naive T cells measured by flow cytometry.

The CDR3 runs 20 amino acids, cysteine and phenylalanine included. The retained sequence is limited to the CDR3, 60 bases, with the frame set at the first base. Libraries came from 5' RACE. The sequencer was an Illumina HiSeq 2500. A second about 7 to 11 cycle PCR used a sample-barcoded 5' primer and a J-beta primer mix. Each TCR beta cDNA molecule received a unique molecular identifier from a template-switch 5' adaptor carrying 12 random nucleotides. Each sample yielded at least 2.5 million CDR3-containing paired-end reads. First-strand cDNA synthesis was performed from all RNA using the Mint cDNA synthesis kit, with priming by a TRBC-specific oligonucleotide. All cDNA was treated with uracil-DNA glycosylase and then went through a first 18-cycle PCR with the universal primers M1SS and BC2_uni_R. The study's own analysis went as follows. Normalization of each sample was performed by random selection of 1 million high-quality reads, each carrying a distinct molecular identifier. Reads with shared molecular identifiers were discarded instead of being binned into consensus sequences. CDR3 identification, clonotype clustering and error correction used MiTCR with a Q25 quality threshold and the strictest error-elimination algorithm. A nonparametric unseen species model using Euler transformation provided a lower-bound estimate of total TCR beta diversity. Starting from the raw public reads, TCRdb applied fastp trimming at Q25, assembled clones with MiXCR and retained in-frame beta chains. Each CDR3 protein gets just one entry, which takes the most common genes and DNA from the rows behind it. TCRdb, not the authors, supplied the V and J calls. A total of about 1.5 million distinct CDR3 sequences appear in this sample, 40% to 45% of them only once. About 4% of the sample goes to the ten largest clones.

The specimen sequenced was blood. This chain is built from TRBV21-1 and TRBJ2-5; the table's D call, TRBD2, was not checked against the DNA. TRBV21-1 constitutes a pseudogene. The sequence came from a woman under 30 in good health. The nucleotide sequence is TGTGCCAGCAGCCAACACTGGACTAGCTTCTCGACCCGTGTAAAAGAGACCCAGTACTTC. Translated, this is CASSQHWTSFSTRVKETQYF.